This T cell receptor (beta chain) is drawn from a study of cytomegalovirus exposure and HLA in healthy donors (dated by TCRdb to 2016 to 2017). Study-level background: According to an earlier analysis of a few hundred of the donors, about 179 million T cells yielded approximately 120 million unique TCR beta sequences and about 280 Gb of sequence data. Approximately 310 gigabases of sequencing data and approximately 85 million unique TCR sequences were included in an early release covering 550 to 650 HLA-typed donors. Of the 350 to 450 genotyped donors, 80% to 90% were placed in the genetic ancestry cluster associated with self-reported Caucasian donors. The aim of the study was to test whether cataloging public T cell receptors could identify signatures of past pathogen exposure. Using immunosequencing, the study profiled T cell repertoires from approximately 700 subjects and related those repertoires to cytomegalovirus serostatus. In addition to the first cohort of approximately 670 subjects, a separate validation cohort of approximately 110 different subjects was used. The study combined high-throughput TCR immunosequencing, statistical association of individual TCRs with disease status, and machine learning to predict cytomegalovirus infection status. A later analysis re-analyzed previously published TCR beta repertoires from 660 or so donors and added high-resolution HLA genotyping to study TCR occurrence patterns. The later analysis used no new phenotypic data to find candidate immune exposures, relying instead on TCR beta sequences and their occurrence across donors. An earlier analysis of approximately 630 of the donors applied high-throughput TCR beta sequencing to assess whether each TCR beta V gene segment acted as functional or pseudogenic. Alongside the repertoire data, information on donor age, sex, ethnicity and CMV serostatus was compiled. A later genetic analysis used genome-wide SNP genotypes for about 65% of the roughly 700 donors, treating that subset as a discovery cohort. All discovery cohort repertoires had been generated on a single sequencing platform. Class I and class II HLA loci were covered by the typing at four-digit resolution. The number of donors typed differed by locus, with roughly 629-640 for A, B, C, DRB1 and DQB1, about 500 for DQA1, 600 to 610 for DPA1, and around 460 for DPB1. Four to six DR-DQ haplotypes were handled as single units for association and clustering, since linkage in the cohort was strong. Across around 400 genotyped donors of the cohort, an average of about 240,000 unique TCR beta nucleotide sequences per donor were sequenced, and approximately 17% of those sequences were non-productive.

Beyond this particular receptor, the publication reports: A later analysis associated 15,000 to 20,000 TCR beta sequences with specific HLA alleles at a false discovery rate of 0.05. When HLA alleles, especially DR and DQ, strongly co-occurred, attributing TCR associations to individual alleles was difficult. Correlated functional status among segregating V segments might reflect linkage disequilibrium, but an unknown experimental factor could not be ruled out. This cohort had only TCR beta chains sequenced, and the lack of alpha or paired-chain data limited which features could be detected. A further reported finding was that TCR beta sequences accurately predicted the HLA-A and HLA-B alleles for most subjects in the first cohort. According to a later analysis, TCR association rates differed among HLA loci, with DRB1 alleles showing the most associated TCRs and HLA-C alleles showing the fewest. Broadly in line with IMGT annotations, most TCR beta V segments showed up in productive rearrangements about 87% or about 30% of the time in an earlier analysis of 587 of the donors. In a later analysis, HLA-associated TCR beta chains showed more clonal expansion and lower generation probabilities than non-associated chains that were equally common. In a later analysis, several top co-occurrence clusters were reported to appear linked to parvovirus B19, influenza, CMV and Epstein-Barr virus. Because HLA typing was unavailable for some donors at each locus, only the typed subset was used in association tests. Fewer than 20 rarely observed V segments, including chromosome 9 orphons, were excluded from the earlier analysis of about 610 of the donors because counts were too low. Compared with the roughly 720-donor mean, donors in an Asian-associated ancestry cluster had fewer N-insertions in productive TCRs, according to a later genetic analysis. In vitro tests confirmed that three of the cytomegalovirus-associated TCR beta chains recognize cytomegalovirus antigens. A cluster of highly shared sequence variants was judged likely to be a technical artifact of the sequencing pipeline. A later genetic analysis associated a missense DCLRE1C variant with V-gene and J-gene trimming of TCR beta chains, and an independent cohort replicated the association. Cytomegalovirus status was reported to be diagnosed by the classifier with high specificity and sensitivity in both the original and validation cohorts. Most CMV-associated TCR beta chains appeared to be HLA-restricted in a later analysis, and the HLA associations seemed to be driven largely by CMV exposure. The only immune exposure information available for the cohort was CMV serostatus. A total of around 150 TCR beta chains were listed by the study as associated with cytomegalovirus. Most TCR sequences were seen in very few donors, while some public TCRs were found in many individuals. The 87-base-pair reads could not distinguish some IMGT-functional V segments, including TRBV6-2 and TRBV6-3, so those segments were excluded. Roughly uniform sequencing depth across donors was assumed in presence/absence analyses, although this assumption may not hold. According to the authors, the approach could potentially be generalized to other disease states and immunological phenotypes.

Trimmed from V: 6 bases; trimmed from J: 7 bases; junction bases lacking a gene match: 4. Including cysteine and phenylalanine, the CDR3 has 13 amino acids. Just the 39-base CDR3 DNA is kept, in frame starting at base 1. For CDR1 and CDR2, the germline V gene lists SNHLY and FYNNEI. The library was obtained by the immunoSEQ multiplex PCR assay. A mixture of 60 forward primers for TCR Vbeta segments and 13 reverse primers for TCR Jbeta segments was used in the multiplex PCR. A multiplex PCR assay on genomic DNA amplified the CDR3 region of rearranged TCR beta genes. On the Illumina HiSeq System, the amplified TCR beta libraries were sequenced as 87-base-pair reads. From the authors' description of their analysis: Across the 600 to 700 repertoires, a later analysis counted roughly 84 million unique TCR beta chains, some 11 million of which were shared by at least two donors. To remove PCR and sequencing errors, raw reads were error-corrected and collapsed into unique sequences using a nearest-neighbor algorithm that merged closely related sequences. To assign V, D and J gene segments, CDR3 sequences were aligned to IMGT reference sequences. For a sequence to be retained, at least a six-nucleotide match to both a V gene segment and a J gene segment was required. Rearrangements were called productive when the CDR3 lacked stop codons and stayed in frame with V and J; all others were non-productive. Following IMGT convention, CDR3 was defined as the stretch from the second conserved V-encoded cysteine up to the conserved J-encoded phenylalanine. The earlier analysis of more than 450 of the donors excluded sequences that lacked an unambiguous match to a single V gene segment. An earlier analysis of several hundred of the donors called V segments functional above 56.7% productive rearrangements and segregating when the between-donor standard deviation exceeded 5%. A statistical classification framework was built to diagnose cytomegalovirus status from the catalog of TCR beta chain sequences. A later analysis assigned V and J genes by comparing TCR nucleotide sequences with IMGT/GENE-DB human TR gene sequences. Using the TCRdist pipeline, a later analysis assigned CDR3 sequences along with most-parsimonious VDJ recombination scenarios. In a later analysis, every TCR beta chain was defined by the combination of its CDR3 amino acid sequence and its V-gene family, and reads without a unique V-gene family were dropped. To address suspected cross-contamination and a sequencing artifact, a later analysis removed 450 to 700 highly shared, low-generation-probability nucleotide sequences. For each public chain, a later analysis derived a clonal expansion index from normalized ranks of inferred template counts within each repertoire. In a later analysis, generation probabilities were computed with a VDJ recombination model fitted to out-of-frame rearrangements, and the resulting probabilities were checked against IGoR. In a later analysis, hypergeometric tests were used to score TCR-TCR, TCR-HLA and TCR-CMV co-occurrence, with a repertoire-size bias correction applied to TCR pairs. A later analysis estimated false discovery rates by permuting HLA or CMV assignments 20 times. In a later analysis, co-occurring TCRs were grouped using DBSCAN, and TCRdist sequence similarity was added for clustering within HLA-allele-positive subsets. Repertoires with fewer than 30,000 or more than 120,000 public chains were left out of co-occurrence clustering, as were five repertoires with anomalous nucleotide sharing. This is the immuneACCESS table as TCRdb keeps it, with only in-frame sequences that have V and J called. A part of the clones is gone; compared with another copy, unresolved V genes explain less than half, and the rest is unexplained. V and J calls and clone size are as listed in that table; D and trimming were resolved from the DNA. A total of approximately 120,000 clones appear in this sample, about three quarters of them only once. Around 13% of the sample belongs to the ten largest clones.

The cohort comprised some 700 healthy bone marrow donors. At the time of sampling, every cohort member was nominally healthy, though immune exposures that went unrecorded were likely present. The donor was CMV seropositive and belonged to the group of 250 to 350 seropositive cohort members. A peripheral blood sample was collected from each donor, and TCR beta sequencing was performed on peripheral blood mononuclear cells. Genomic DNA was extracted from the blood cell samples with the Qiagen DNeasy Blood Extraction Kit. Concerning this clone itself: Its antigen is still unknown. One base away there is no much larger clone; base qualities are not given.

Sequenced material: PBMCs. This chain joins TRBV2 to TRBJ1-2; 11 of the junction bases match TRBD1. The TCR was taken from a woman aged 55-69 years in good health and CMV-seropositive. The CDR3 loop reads CASRGQGAGGYTF. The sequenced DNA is TGTGCCAGCAGAGGACAGGGGGCGGGTGGCTACACCTTC.